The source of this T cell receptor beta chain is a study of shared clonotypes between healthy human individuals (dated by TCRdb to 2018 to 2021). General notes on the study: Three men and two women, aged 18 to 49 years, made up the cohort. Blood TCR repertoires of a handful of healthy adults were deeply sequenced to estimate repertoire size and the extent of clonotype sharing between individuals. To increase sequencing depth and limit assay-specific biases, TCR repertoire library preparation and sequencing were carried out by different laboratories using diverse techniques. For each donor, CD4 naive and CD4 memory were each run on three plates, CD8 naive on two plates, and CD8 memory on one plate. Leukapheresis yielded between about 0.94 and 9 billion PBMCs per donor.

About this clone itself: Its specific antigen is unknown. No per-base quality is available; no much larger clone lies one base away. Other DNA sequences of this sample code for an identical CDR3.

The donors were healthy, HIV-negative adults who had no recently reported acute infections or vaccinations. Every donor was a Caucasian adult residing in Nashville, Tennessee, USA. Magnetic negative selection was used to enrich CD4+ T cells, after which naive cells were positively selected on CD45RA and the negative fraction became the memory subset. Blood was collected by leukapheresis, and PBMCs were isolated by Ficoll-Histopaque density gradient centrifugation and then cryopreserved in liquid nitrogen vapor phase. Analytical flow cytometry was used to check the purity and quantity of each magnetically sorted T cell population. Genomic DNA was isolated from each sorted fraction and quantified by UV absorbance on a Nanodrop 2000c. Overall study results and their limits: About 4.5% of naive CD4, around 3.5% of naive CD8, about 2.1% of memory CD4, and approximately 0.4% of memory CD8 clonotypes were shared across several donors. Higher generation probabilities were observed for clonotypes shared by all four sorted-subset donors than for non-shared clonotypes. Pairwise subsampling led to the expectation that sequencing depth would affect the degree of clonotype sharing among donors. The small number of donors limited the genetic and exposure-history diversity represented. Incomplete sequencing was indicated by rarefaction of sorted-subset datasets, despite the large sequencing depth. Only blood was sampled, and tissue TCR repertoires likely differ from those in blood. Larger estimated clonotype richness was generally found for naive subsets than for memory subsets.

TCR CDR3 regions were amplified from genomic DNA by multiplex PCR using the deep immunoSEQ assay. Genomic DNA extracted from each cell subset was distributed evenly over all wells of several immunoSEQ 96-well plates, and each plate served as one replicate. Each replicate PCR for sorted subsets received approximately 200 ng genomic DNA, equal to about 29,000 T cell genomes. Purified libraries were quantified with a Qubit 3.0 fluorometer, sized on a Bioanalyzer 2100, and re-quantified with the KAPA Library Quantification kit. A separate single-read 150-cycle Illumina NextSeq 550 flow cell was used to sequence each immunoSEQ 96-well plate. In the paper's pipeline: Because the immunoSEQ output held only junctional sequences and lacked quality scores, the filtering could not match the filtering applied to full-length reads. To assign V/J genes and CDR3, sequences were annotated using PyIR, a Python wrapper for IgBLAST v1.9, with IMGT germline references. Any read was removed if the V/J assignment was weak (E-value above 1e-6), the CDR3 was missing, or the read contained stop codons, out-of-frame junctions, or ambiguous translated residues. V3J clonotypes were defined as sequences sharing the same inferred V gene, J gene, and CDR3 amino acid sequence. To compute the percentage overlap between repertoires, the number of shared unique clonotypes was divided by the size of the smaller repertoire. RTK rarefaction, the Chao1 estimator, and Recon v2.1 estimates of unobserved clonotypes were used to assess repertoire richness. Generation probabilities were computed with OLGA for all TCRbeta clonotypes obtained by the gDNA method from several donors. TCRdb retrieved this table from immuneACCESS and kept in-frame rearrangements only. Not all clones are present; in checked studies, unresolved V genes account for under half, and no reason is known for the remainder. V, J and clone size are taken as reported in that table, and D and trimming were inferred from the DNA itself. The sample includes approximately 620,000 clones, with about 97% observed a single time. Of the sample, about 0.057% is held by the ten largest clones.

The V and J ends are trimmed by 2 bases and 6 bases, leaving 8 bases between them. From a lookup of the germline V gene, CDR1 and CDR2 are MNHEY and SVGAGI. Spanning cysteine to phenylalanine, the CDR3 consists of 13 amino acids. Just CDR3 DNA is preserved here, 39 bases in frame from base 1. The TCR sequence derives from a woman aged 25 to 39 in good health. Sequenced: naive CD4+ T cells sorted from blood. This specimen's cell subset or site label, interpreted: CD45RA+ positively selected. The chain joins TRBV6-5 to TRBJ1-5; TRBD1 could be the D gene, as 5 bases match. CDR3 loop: CASSYGGGQPQHF. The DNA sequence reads TGTGCCAGCAGTTACGGGGGTGGTCAGCCCCAGCATTTT.